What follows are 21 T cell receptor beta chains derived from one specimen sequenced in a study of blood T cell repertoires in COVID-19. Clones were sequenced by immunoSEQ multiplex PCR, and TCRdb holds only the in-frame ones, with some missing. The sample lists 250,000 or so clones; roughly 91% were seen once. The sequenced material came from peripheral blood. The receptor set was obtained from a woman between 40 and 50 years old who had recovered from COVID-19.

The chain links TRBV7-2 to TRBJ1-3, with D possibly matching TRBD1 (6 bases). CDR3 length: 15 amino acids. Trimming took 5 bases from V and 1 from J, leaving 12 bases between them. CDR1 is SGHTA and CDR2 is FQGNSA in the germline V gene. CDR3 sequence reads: CASSPRTASGNTIYF. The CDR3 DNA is TGTGCCAGCAGCCCGCGGACAGCATCTGGAAACACCATATATTTT.

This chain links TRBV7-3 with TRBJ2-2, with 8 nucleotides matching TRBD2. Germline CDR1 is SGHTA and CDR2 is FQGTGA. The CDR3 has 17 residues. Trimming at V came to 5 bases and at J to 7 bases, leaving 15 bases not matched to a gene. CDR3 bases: TGTGCCAGCAGCCAAGGACTAGCTGAGGGCGTCCGCGGGGAGCTGTTTTTT. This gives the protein CASSQGLAEGVRGELFF.

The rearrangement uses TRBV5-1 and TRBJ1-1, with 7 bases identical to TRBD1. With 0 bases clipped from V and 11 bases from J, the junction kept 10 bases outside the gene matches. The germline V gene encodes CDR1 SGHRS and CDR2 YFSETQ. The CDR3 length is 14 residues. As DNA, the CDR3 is TGCGCCAGCAGCTTGGTGGCAGGGGGGTTCGGCGCTTTCTTT. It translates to CASSLVAGGFGAFF.

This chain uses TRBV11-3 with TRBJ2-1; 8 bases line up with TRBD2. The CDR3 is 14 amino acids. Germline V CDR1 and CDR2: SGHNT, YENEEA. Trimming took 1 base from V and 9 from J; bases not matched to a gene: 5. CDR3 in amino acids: CASSLGGAGVEQFF. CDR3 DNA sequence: TGTGCCAGCAGCTTAGGTGGAGCGGGAGTTGAGCAGTTCTTC.

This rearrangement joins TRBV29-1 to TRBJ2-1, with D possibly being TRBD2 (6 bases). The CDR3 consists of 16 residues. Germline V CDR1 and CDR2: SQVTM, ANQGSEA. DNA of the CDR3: TGCGCTGGGGGGACTTTCTCTGGTGGTTCCTACAATGAGCAGTTCTTC. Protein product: CAGGTFSGGSYNEQFF.

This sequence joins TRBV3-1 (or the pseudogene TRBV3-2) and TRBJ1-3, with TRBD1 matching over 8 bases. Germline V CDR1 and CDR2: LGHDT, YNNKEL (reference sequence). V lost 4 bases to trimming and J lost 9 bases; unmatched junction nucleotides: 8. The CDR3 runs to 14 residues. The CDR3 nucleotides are TGTGCCAGCAGCCGACAGGGGACGGGGGGCACCATATATTTT. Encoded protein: CASSRQGTGGTIYF.

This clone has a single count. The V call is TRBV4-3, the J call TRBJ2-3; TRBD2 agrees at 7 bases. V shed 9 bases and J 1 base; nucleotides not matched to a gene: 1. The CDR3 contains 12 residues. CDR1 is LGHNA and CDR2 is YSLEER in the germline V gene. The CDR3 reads CASGGGTDTQYF. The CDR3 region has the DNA TGCGCCAGTGGGGGGGGCACAGATACGCAGTATTTT.

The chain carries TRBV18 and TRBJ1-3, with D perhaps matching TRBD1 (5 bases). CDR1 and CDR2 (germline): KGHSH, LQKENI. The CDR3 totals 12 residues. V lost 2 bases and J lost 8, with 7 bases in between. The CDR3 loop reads CASSPGGDTIYF. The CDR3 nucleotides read TGTGCCAGCTCACCAGGGGGGGACACCATATATTTT.

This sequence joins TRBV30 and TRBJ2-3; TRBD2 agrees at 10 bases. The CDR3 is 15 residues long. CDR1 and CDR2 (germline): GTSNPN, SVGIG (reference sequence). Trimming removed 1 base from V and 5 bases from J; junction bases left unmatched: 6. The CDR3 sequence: CAWSALAGVVDTQYF. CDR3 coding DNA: TGTGCCTGGAGTGCTCTAGCGGGAGTGGTAGATACGCAGTATTTT.

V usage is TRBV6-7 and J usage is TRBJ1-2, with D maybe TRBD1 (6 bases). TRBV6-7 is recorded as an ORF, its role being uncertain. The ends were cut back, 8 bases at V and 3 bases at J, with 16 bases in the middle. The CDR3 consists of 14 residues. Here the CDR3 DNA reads TGTGCCAGCGATATTCCTGCAGGGGACTATGGCTACACCTTC. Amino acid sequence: CASDIPAGDYGYTF.

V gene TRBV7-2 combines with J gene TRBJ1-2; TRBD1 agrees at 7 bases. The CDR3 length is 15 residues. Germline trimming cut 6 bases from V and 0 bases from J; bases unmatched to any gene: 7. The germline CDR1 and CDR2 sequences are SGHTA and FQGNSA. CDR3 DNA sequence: TGTGCCAGCAGAACGGGACAGCGGGCTAACTATGGCTACACCTTC. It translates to CASRTGQRANYGYTF. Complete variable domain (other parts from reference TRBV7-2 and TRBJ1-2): GAGVSQSPSNKVTEKGKDVELRCDPISGHTALYWYRQSLGQGLEFLIYFQGNSAPDKSGLPSDRFSAERTGGSVSTLTIQRTQQEDSAVYLCASRTGQRANYGYTFGSGTRLTVV.

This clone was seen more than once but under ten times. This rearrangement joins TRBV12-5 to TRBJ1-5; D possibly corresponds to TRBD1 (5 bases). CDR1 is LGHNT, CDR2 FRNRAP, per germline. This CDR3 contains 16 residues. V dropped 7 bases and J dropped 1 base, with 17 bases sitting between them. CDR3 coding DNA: TGTGCTAGTGCCCGACACGGGGCGGGAAGCAATCAGCCCCAGCATTTT. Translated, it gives CASARHGAGSNQPQHF.

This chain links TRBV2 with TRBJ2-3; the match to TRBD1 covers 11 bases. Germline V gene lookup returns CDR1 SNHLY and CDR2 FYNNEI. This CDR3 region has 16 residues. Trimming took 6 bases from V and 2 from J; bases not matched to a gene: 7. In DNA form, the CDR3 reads TGTGCCAGCAGGAGGGACAGGGGGGTCCTCACAGATACGCAGTATTTT. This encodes CASRRDRGVLTDTQYF. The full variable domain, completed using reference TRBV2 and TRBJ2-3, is EPEVTQTPSHQVTQMGQEVILRCVPISNHLYFYWYRQILGQKVEFLVSFYNNEISEKSEIFDDQFSVERPDGSNFTLKIRSTKLEDSAMYFCASRRDRGVLTDTQYFGPGTRLTVL.

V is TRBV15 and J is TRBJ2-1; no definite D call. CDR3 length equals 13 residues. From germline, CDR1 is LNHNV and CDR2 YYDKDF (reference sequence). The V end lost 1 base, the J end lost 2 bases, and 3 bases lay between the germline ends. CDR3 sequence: CATSRGAYNEQFF. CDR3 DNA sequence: TGTGCCACCAGCAGAGGCGCCTACAATGAGCAGTTCTTC.

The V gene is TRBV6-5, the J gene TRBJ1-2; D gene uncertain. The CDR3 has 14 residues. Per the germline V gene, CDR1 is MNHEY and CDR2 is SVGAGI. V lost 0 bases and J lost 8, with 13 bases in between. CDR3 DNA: TGTGCCAGCAGTTACTCGGAGACTCTCGGCGGCTACACCTTC. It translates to CASSYSETLGGYTF.

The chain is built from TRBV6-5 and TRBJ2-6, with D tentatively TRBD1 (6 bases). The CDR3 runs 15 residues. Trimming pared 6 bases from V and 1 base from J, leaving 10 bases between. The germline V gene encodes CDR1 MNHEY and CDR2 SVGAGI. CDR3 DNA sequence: TGTGCCAGCAGCTCCCAGGGGTCTGGGGCCAACGTCCTGACTTTC. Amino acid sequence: CASSSQGSGANVLTF.

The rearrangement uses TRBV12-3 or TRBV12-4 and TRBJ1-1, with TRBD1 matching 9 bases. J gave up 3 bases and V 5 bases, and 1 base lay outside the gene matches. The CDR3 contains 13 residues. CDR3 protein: CASSRTGDTEAFF. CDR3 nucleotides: TGTGCCAGCAGTCGGACAGGGGACACTGAAGCTTTCTTT.

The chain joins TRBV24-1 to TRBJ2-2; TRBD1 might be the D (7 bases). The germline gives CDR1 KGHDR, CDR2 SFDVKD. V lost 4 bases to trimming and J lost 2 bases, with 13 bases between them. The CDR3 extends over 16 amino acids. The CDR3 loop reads CATSDRGTANTGELFF. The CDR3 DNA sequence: TGTGCCACCAGTGACCGCGGGACAGCCAACACCGGGGAGCTGTTTTTT.

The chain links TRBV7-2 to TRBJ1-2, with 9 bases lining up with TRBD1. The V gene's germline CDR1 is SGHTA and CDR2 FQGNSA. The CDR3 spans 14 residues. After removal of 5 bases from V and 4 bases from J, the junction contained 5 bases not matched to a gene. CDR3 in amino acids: CASSTQGAVYGYTF. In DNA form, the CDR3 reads TGTGCCAGCAGCACACAGGGGGCGGTCTATGGCTACACCTTC.

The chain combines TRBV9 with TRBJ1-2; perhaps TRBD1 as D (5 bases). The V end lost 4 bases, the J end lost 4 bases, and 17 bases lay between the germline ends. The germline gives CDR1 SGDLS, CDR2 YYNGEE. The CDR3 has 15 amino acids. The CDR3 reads CASSPRSGDFYGYTF. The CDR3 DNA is TGTGCCAGCAGCCCCCGTAGTGGGGACTTCTATGGCTACACCTTC.

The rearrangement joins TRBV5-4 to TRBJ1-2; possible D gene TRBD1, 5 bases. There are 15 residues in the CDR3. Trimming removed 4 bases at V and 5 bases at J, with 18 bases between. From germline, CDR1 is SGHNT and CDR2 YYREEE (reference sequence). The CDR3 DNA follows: TGTGCCAGCAGCCTGGGGGTCGTCGGGGATTATGGCTACACCTTC. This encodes CASSLGVVGDYGYTF.